This TCR beta chain was observed in a study of Ad26.COV2.S vaccination and SARS-CoV-2 variants. Study-level information: Donor was assigned to the Ad26.COV2.S arm of trial COV1001.

Treatment defined: about 20 received Ad26.COV2.S at low or high dose, single or two shots; five or six received placebo; per-sample allocation not given. Specimens were obtained on day 63 following the first vaccine or placebo injection. The assay was immunoSEQ multiplex PCR, and TCRdb's table has in-frame clones only and misses some. Of about 380,000 clones listed, 83% are singletons. Per germline, CDR1 LGHNA and CDR2 YSLEER. V dropped 1 base and J dropped 8 bases, with 18 bases sitting between them. The CDR3 sequence is 17 residues long. V is TRBV4-3 and J is TRBJ1-6; no firm D call. The sequence was obtained from a person between 18 and 59 years old who received the Ad26.COV2.S COVID-19 vaccine or a placebo. Sequences were derived from peripheral blood, sampled in a trial of Ad26.COV2.S vaccine versus placebo. The CDR3 loop is CASSQAYAGTGDSPLHF. As DNA, the CDR3 is TGCGCCAGCAGCCAAGCTTATGCAGGCACTGGCGATTCACCCCTCCACTTT.